This T cell receptor beta chain was recovered during a study of tumor-infiltrating lymphocytes in primary liver carcinoma (dated by TCRdb to 2017 to 2019). Study-level background: Surgical resection was performed in China between late 2015 and 2016 on about 5 patients with histopathologically diagnosed primary liver carcinoma. A total of some 35 specimens from 5 patients went through TCRbeta repertoire sequencing, namely 25 tumor regions, 5 adjacent noncancerous liver tissues and 5 peripheral blood samples. The five patients had tumors staged T1-T3 N0M0, with maximum diameters ranging from about 4 to 10 cm. Each sample produced about 3.65 to 8 million productive TCRbeta reads, and read depth showed no significant difference between tissue types. Reproducibility between technical replicate repertoires was high, with correlation coefficients above 0.98 and mean shared-clone rates approximately 0.9. TCRbeta repertoire sequencing, expression microarrays and whole-exome sequencing were combined in the study across five regions of each liver tumor, with adjacent normal tissue and blood also included. Hepatocellular carcinoma (four) or combined HCC and intrahepatic cholangiocarcinoma (one) was present in the five patients, who were three men and two women aged 30 to 69 years.

RNA from unsorted whole blood was extracted with TRIzol reagent, and germline DNA was obtained with the DNeasy Blood & Tissue kit. Patients had chronic HBV infection and were treatment-naive at sampling. Before surgery, about 4 milliliters of peripheral blood were collected into K2EDTA tubes. Broad study findings and their caveats: Because only the TCR beta chain was sequenced and unpaired alpha chains were not captured, true repertoire diversity is likely underestimated. Consistent with antigen-driven expansion, pairs of tumor regions showed higher repertoire overlap (mean roughly 35%) than either tumor-adjacent pairs (approximately 17%) or tumor-blood pairs (about 14%). Because the samples were bulk and unsorted, CD4+ and CD8+ T cell repertoires could not be compared. Only five patients were included in the study, and the authors note that the findings should be validated in a larger study. The top 250 clones made up a significantly larger repertoire fraction in tumors than in blood (p = 0.039).

Points on this clonotype: Its specific antigen is unknown. Base quality data are lacking; no much larger clone is found one base away.

Using a constant-region primer and ProtoScript II reverse transcriptase, TCRbeta-specific cDNA was reverse-transcribed from around 520 ng total RNA. The TCRbeta libraries were prepared through three rounds of nested multiplex PCR following a slightly modified ARM-PCR procedure. Each of the first two PCR rounds ran for around 10 cycles using multiplex TRBV1-TRBV30 forward primers together with a Cbeta reverse primer. Sample barcodes and Illumina adapters were added in a final 25-cycle PCR using Deep VentR polymerase. Amplicons of 200-500 bp were gel-purified with a QIAquick gel extraction kit before sequencing. An Illumina HiSeq 2500 was used to sequence the TCRbeta amplicons, generating 250-bp paired-end reads. From the authors' description of their analysis: To recover full CDR3 sequences, reads were quality-trimmed using Trimmomatic v0.33 and paired reads were then merged using FLASH v1.2.11. V, D and J germline segments were assigned to the rearranged TCRbeta sequences by MiGEC v1.2.1b. Clonotype statistics and Shannon-Wiener diversity indices were computed with VDJtools v1.0.0. Except for diversity analysis, only each sample's 250 most abundant clonotypes were used in subsequent analyses to reduce sampling bias. TCRdb took the public reads, trimmed them with fastp at Q25, ran MiXCR for clone calling and kept in-frame beta chains. Records with the same CDR3 protein are collapsed into one entry carrying the most frequent genes and DNA. The V and J calls here are based on TCRdb, not the publication. The sample profile shows 330,000 or so distinct CDR3 sequences; less than 75% of them were found once. Roughly 6.5% of the sample is taken by the ten largest.

From its cysteine to its phenylalanine, the CDR3 spans 17 amino acids. The read is trimmed to its CDR3 DNA, 51 bases read in frame from base 1. In the germline V gene, CDR1 corresponds to SGHRS and CDR2 to YFSETQ. Compared with germline, V lacks 2 bases and J lacks 4 bases; bases without a gene match: 8. The receptor was derived from a man aged 40-49 years with primary liver carcinoma and hepatitis B virus infection. The rearrangement joined TRBV5-1 to TRBJ2-1, and 11 junctional nucleotides match TRBD2. Sequenced material: peripheral blood. In nucleotide form, the sequence is TGCGCCAGCAGCTTAACCGGGACTAGCGGCCGATACAATGAGCAGTTCTTC. Translated, it reads CASSLTGTSGRYNEQFF. With the rest looked up from the reference TRBV5-1 and TRBJ2-1 genes rather than sequenced, the full variable domain is KAGVTQTPRYLIKTRGQQVTLSCSPISGHRSVSWYQQTPGQGLQFLFEYFSETQRNKGNFPGRFSGRQFSNSRSEMNVSTLELGDSALYLCASSLTGTSGRYNEQFFGPGTRLTVL.